These 30 T cell receptor beta chains originate from one sample sequenced in a study of blood T cells in healthy people across ages. The use of a sample-barcoded 5' primer and a J-beta primer mix characterized a second PCR of about 7 to 12 cycles. TCRdb called the 5' RACE reads again in MiXCR, with one record for every CDR3 protein. The table includes around 780,000 distinct CDR3 sequences, more than 50% detected once. Sequenced input: blood. All receptors come from a man aged 35 to 55 in good health.

With respect to this clonotype: A read error may be the cause here, since a much bigger clone is one base away. The gene calls are TRBV7-8 and TRBJ2-1; TRBD2 aligns across 9 bases. The CDR3 loop spans 15 amino acids. CDR1 is SGHVS, CDR2 FQNEAQ, per germline. J was trimmed by 0 bases and V by 5 bases; bases with no gene match: 2. CDR3 in amino acids: CASSHSGSSYNEQFF. CDR3 in DNA: TGTGCCAGCAGCCATAGCGGGAGCTCCTACAATGAGCAGTTCTTC.

The sample holds a few counts of this clonotype. The rearrangement links TRBV5-1 to TRBJ1-2; 11 bases align to TRBD1. This CDR3 is 16 amino acids long. The V gene's germline CDR1 is SGHRS and CDR2 YFSETQ. V gave up 0 bases and J gave up 4 bases; unmatched junction bases: 5. The CDR3 coding sequence is TGCGCCAGCAGCTTGGGGACAGGGGGCCCAGTCTATGGCTACACCTTC. Protein: CASSLGTGGPVYGYTF.

The gene calls are TRBV6-1 and TRBJ1-4; D is unclear. Trimming pared 6 bases from V and 2 bases from J, leaving 4 bases between. The CDR3 consists of 12 residues. The germline gives CDR1 MNHNS, CDR2 SASEGT. The CDR3 here is CASRSTNEKLFF. The CDR3, as DNA: TGTGCCAGCAGAAGTACTAATGAAAAACTGTTTTTT.

This rearrangement joins TRBV14 to TRBJ2-7, with D unresolved. CDR1 and CDR2 from the germline V gene are SGHDN and FVKESK. Between the trimmed V and J ends, which lost 1 base and 5 bases, there was a span of 6 bases. There are 12 residues in the CDR3. DNA for the CDR3: TGTGCCAGCAGCCAAGTGCGAGACGAGCAGTACTTC. Translated: CASSQVRDEQYF.

The chain recombines TRBV20-1 with TRBJ2-1; 7 nucleotides agree with TRBD2. The trim removed 0 bases at V and 8 bases at J, leaving 13 bases unmatched. Germline assignment: CDR1 DFQATT and CDR2 SNEGSKA (reference sequence). This CDR3 spans 16 amino acids. The CDR3 loop is CSARDVREKGLYEQFF. CDR3 in DNA: TGCAGTGCTAGAGATGTGCGGGAGAAGGGTCTATATGAGCAGTTCTTC.

This sequence joins TRBV5-4 and TRBJ2-5; TRBD1 or TRBD2 may be the D gene (5 bases each). V was shortened by 4 bases and J by 3 bases, with 16 bases between the two germline ends. CDR1 is SGHNT, CDR2 YYREEE, per germline (reference sequence). This CDR3 has 15 amino acids. CDR3 amino acids: CASSRPGTPKETQYF. CDR3 in DNA: TGTGCCAGCAGCAGACCCGGGACCCCTAAAGAGACCCAGTACTTC. The whole variable domain, filled in from reference TRBV5-4 and TRBJ2-5, reads ETGVTQSPTHLIKTRGQQVTLRCSSQSGHNTVSWYQQALGQGPQFIFQYYREEENGRGNFPPRFSGLQFPNYSSELNVNALELDDSALYLCASSRPGTPKETQYFGPGTRLLVL.

V is TRBV27 and J is TRBJ1-2; weak D call: TRBD1 (5 bases). The CDR3 covers 14 residues. Between the trimmed V and J ends, which lost 4 bases and 4 bases, there was a span of 13 bases. CDR1 MNHEY and CDR2 SMNVEV come from the germline V gene (reference sequence). CDR3 sequence (DNA): TGTGCCAGCAGTTCTCGGGACCAACCCTATGGCTACACCTTC. Translating it yields CASSSRDQPYGYTF.

This clonotype has only one observation. This rearrangement joins TRBV7-7 to TRBJ2-1; D may be TRBD2 (5 bases). Looked up from germline, CDR1 is SSHAT and CDR2 is FNYEAQ (reference sequence). The CDR3 length is 16 residues. Trimming removed 3 bases at V and 2 bases at J, with 14 bases between. The CDR3 region has the DNA TGTGCCAGCAGCTTTCTAGTGGGAGAAGCCTACAATGAGCAGTTCTTC. The encoded protein is CASSFLVGEAYNEQFF.

The genes are TRBV2 and TRBJ2-1; 12 bases match TRBD2. Trimming at V came to 2 bases and at J to 1 base, leaving 6 bases not matched to a gene. In germline, CDR1 is SNHLY, CDR2 FYNNEI. This CDR3 has 18 residues. The DNA of the CDR3 is TGTGCCAGCAGTGAACGACTAGCGGGGGCGTGGTCCTACAATGAGCAGTTCTTC. It encodes CASSERLAGAWSYNEQFF.

A few counts support this clonotype. The chain is built from TRBV6-1 and TRBJ2-5, with D possibly being TRBD1 or TRBD2 (6 bases each). Trimming shortened V by 7 bases and J by 2 bases, and 17 bases separated the two germline ends. The CDR3 contains 15 residues. Germline-derived CDR1 and CDR2 are MNHNS and SASEGT. In DNA form, the CDR3 reads TGTGCCAGCAATAACAACGGAGGGGGGCAAGAGACCCAGTACTTC. The encoded protein is CASNNNGGGQETQYF.

The chain carries TRBV6-2 or TRBV6-3 and TRBJ1-2, with TRBD1 matching 8 bases. The CDR3 is 13 amino acids. V trimming: 6 bases; J trimming: 5 bases; junction bases outside the gene matches: 5. Germline V gives CDR1 MNHEY, CDR2 SVGEGT. The CDR3 DNA reads as TGTGCCAGCAGATGGACAGGGACTTATGGCTACACCTTC. This encodes CASRWTGTYGYTF.

This chain links TRBV29-1 with TRBJ2-3; D tentatively reads TRBD1 or TRBD2 (5 bases each). The CDR3 length is 14 residues. Germline CDR1 is SQVTM and CDR2 is ANQGSEA. The ends were cut back, 6 bases at V and 1 base at J, with 14 bases in the middle. CDR3 region: CSVRRGVGTDTQYF. The CDR3 region has the DNA TGCAGCGTGCGAAGGGGAGTCGGCACAGATACGCAGTATTTT.

This chain joins TRBV28 and TRBJ2-7; D gene ambiguous. V was trimmed by 7 bases and J by 5 bases, leaving 12 bases between them. The CDR3 spans 12 residues. Per germline, CDR1 MDHEN and CDR2 SYDVKM. CDR3 in DNA: TGTGCCAGCAACGCAGGCATCCACGAGCAGTACTTC. As protein: CASNAGIHEQYF.

J is TRBJ2-1 and V is TRBV29-1; 11 nucleotides agree with TRBD1. The J call is doubtful: the DNA matches TRBJ2-7 better. This CDR3 is built from 14 residues. Germline V gives CDR1 SQVTM, CDR2 ANQGSEA. The CDR3 reads CSVKIGTGGREQYF. CDR3 bases: TGCAGCGTTAAAATAGGGACAGGGGGTCGCGAGCAGTACTTC.

This chain uses TRBV7-2 with TRBJ2-3; no reliable D call. The V end lost 2 bases, the J end lost 6 bases, and 9 bases lay between the germline ends. Germline CDR1 and CDR2: SGHTA and FQGNSA. The CDR3 has 13 amino acids. CDR3 region: CASSLPARDTQYF. The DNA for the CDR3 is TGTGCCAGCAGCTTACCAGCGCGGGATACGCAGTATTTT.

This clonotype came up a few times. CDR3 nucleotides: TGCGCCAGCAGCCCCTCTGGGGGGGCGCTTAAACCTGAAGCTTTCTTT. Residues: CASSPSGGALKPEAFF. V usage is TRBV5-1 and J usage is TRBJ1-1; D possibly corresponds to TRBD1 (6 bases). This CDR3 contains 16 residues. The V gene's germline CDR1 is SGHRS and CDR2 YFSETQ. V was cut by 4 bases and J by 6 bases, with 22 bases left in between. Full variable domain (outside the CDR3, taken from reference TRBV5-1 and TRBJ1-1): KAGVTQTPRYLIKTRGQQVTLSCSPISGHRSVSWYQQTPGQGLQFLFEYFSETQRNKGNFPGRFSGRQFSNSRSEMNVSTLELGDSALYLCASSPSGGALKPEAFFGQGTRLTVV.

The V and J genes are TRBV20-1 and TRBJ2-1; either TRBD1 or TRBD2 may fit D (5 bases each). This CDR3 is 14 amino acids long. V was cut by 5 bases and J by 5 bases, with 16 bases left in between. The V gene's germline CDR1 is DFQATT and CDR2 SNEGSKA (reference sequence). The CDR3 sequence: CSASGPIGNNEQFF. In DNA form, the CDR3 reads TGCAGTGCTTCAGGGCCAATCGGGAACAATGAGCAGTTCTTC.

The chain is built from TRBV20-1 and TRBJ1-2; D unclear. V was shortened by 0 bases and J by 8 bases, with 16 bases between the two germline ends. The germline CDR1 and CDR2 sequences are DFQATT and SNEGSKA (reference sequence). This CDR3 has 14 residues. DNA of the CDR3: TGCAGTGCTAGAGAGCCCCAAACGGCAGACGGCTACACCTTC. This codes for CSAREPQTADGYTF.

Note on this clonotype: Relative to the germline gene, one junction end is altered; a read error may explain this. The chain recombines TRBV18 with TRBJ2-5; 7 bases line up with TRBD1. The CDR3 spans 14 residues. Germline loops: CDR1 KGHSH, CDR2 LQKENI. CDR3 protein: CANSLDRTGEVEYF. In nucleotides, the CDR3 is TGTGCCAACTCACTAGACCGGACAGGTGAAGTGGAGTACTTC.

V usage is TRBV3-1 and J usage is TRBJ2-1; D is perhaps TRBD2 (5 bases). From germline, CDR1 is LGHDT and CDR2 YNNKEL (reference sequence). The CDR3 has 12 amino acids. The V end was cut by 6 bases, the J end by 7 bases, with 10 bases between. The CDR3: CASSRGSNEQFF. CDR3 in DNA: TGTGCCAGCAGTCGCGGGTCTAATGAGCAGTTCTTC.

This clonotype was detected only a few times. The chain joins TRBV15 to TRBJ2-1; D might be TRBD1 (5 bases). The CDR3 consists of 15 residues. Looked up from germline, CDR1 is LNHNV and CDR2 is YYDKDF (reference sequence). Between the trimmed V and J ends, which lost 0 bases and 3 bases, there was a span of 9 bases. The CDR3 coding sequence is TGTGCCACCAGCAGAGAACAGGCCGGCTACAATGAGCAGTTCTTC. Amino acid sequence: CATSREQAGYNEQFF.

The rearrangement links TRBV9 to TRBJ1-4; tentative D call: TRBD1 (5 bases). The V and J ends lost 4 bases and 3 bases respectively, with 16 bases between them. The germline V gene has CDR1 SGDLS and CDR2 YYNGEE. CDR3 size: 16 residues. CDR3: CASSSYPTEPNEKLFF. In DNA, the CDR3 is TGTGCCAGCAGCTCATATCCGACAGAGCCTAATGAAAAACTGTTTTTT.

This clonotype has a handful of counts. The chain employs TRBV29-1 and TRBJ2-5; D might be TRBD2 (5 bases). The V gene lost 7 bases and the J gene lost 5 bases, with 14 bases spanning the gap. Germline V CDR1 and CDR2: SQVTM, ANQGSEA. The CDR3 extends over 12 amino acids. CDR3 sequence: CSASRVGETQYF. The CDR3 bases are TGCAGCGCCTCGCGGGTGGGGGAGACCCAGTACTTC.

This chain connects TRBV12-3 or TRBV12-4 to TRBJ2-7; TRBD1 matches at 8 bases. CDR3 length: 14 amino acids. V shed 7 bases and J 6 bases; nucleotides not matched to a gene: 11. The CDR3 spells CASTQTGDVPEQYF. CDR3 nucleotide sequence: TGTGCCAGCACCCAGACAGGGGATGTACCCGAGCAGTACTTC.

This clonotype was counted between two and nine times. The chain is built from TRBV6-5 and TRBJ1-1; D uncertain. CDR1 is MNHEY, CDR2 SVGAGI, per germline. Trimming removed 2 bases from V and 1 base from J, with 5 bases in between. This CDR3 has 13 amino acids. In nucleotides, the CDR3 is TGTGCCAGCAGTTACGACGGGAACACTGAAGCTTTCTTT. Translated: CASSYDGNTEAFF.

On this clonotype: A read error may produce the germline difference seen at one junction end. The chain employs TRBV12-3 or TRBV12-4 and TRBJ2-7; TRBD2 might be the D (6 bases). The CDR3 is 15 amino acids. The CDR3 reads CACSPHLALSYEQYF. DNA of the CDR3: TGTGCCTGCAGTCCTCACCTAGCGCTCTCCTACGAGCAGTACTTC.

This clonotype has only a few counts. The V and J genes are TRBV28 and TRBJ2-3; the match to TRBD1 covers 9 bases. The CDR3 sequence is 18 residues long. Germline loops: CDR1 MDHEN, CDR2 SYDVKM. Germline trimming cut 4 bases from V and 1 base from J; bases unmatched to any gene: 12. CDR3 amino acids: CASSCPSPGQGCTDTQYF. As DNA, the CDR3 is TGTGCCAGCAGTTGCCCCTCACCGGGACAGGGATGCACAGATACGCAGTATTTT. The full variable domain, its missing parts supplied by reference TRBV28 and TRBJ2-3, is DVKVTQSSRYLVKRTGEKVFLECVQDMDHENMFWYRQDPGLGLRLIYFSYDVKMKEKGDIPEGYSVSREKKERFSLILESASTNQTSMYLCASSCPSPGQGCTDTQYFGPGTRLTVL.

The V gene is TRBV27, the J gene TRBJ2-5, with D possibly being TRBD2 (5 bases). CDR3 length: 15 amino acids. Trimming shortened V by 1 base and J by 5 bases, and 14 bases separated the two germline ends. Germline lookup yields CDR1 MNHEY and CDR2 SMNVEV (reference sequence). The CDR3 nucleotides are TGTGCCAGCAGTTTATTTCCGGGGTCGTATGAGACCCAGTACTTC. This translates into CASSLFPGSYETQYF.

V and J are TRBV27 and TRBJ2-3; unclear D gene. The germline V gene encodes CDR1 MNHEY and CDR2 SMNVEV (reference sequence). The CDR3 is 14 amino acids. The V end was cut by 2 bases, the J end by 4 bases, with 10 bases between. The CDR3 sequence: CASSLGSSPDTQYF. The CDR3 DNA is TGTGCCAGCAGTTTAGGGTCAAGTCCAGATACGCAGTATTTT.

J is TRBJ2-7 and V is TRBV28; TRBD2 matches 15 bases. The J call is in doubt because the DNA end fits TRBJ2-5 better. CDR3 length equals 15 residues. Germline V lookup: CDR1 MDHEN, CDR2 SYDVKM. The CDR3 sequence is CASSWTSGGAETQYF. As DNA, the CDR3 is TGTGCCAGCAGCTGGACTAGCGGGGGGGCGGAGACCCAGTACTTC.